The T cell receptor beta chain described here comes from a study of blood T cell repertoires in COVID-19. Sequencing used immunoSEQ multiplex PCR; TCRdb keeps in-frame clones, though not all of them. The table lists about 130,000 clones, around 85% of them singletons. The junction had 21 bases not matched to a gene; V was cut back by 5 bases and J by 6 bases. Per germline, CDR1 SGHVS and CDR2 FNYEAQ. The CDR3 is made up of 18 amino acids. The TCR comes from a woman older than 75 with acute or convalescent COVID-19. The chain couples TRBV7-6 to TRBJ1-2, with 7 bases matching TRBD1. The sample comprised peripheral blood. In DNA, the CDR3 is TGTGCCAGCAGCCCAATCCCGGGACAGCCCACCAAGTCTCATGGCTACACCTTC. Translation gives CASSPIPGQPTKSHGYTF. The full variable domain, completed using reference TRBV7-6 and TRBJ1-2, is GAGVSQSPRYKVTKRGQDVALRCDPISGHVSLYWYRQALGQGPEFLTYFNYEAQQDKSGLPNDRFSAERPEGSISTLTIQRTEQRDSAMYRCASSPIPGQPTKSHGYTFGSGTRLTVV.